These 16 T cell receptor beta chains came from one sample sequenced in a study of circulating and synovial CD4+ cells in juvenile arthritis. TCRdb keeps only in-frame clones here, not all; method: immunoSEQ multiplex PCR. The profile shows approximately 36,000 clones, about 94% of them singletons. The sample taken for sequencing was CD4+ T cells from blood. The receptors originated from a human donor with juvenile idiopathic arthritis.

The chain joins TRBV7-2 to TRBJ2-7; 8 nucleotides line up with TRBD2. The V segment lost 4 bases and the J segment 6 bases; nucleotides outside the gene matches: 5. This CDR3 spans 13 amino acids. CDR1 and CDR2 (germline): SGHTA, FQGNSA. DNA for the CDR3: TGTGCCAGCAGCTCCGGGACTAGAAGCGAGCAGTACTTC. This gives the protein CASSSGTRSEQYF.

The chain joins TRBV6-6 to TRBJ1-4, with 7 bases identical to TRBD1. Germline CDR1 and CDR2: MNHNY and SVGAGI (reference sequence). V was clipped by 4 bases and J by 8 bases; unmatched bases: 13. The CDR3 consists of 16 residues. CDR3 sequence: CASSLGKGGAGEKLFF. The CDR3 DNA reads TGTGCCAGCAGTTTAGGAAAAGGGGGCGCGGGCGAAAAACTGTTTTTT.

The chain uses TRBV18 and TRBJ1-6; D is unresolved. Trimming pared 4 bases from V and 8 bases from J, leaving 9 bases between. Germline V lookup: CDR1 KGHSH, CDR2 LQKENI. The CDR3 is 13 amino acids. CDR3 bases: TGTGCCAGCTCACTTCGTGGAGATTCACCCCTCCACTTT. Translating gives CASSLRGDSPLHF. Full variable domain (outside the CDR3, taken from reference TRBV18 and TRBJ1-6): NAGVMQNPRHLVRRRGQEARLRCSPMKGHSHVYWYRQLPEEGLKFMVYLQKENIIDESGMPKERFSAEFPKEGPSILRIQQVVRGDSAAYFCASSLRGDSPLHFGNGTRLTVT.

The chain is built from TRBV6-5 and TRBJ1-3; the match to TRBD1 covers 7 bases. V lost 6 bases, J lost 0 bases, and 2 bases stayed unmatched. The length of the CDR3 is 14 residues. CDR1 and CDR2 (germline): MNHEY, SVGAGI. The CDR3 DNA reads TGTGCCAGCAGACAGGGGATCTCTGGAAACACCATATATTTT. Amino acid sequence: CASRQGISGNTIYF.

Points on this clone: The junction shows a germline mismatch at one end, possibly a read error. J is TRBJ1-2 and V is TRBV4-1; no clear D gene. Germline values: CDR1 MGHRA, CDR2 YSYEKL. CDR3 length: 15 residues. The CDR3 is CASGQALSRIYGYTF. The CDR3, as DNA: TGCGCCAGCGGCCAAGCTCTTTCCAGAATATATGGCTACACCTTC.

This clone was picked up one time. The chain recombines TRBV5-8 with TRBJ2-5; 8 nucleotides match TRBD1. V lost 4 bases, J lost 5 bases, and 10 bases stayed unmatched. Germline V CDR1 and CDR2: SGHTS, YDEGEE. CDR3 size: 15 residues. CDR3 region: CASSPDRGIGETQYF. The CDR3 nucleotides are TGTGCCAGCAGCCCCGACAGGGGCATTGGGGAGACCCAGTACTTC.

The chain is built from TRBV5-1 and TRBJ2-3; perhaps TRBD2 as D (5 bases). Looked up from germline, CDR1 is SGHRS and CDR2 is YFSETQ. The CDR3 spans 16 residues. V shed 4 bases and J shed 0 bases, with 15 bases lying between them. CDR3 residues: CASSSSLGVSTDTQYF. As DNA, the CDR3 is TGCGCCAGCAGCAGCTCACTAGGAGTTAGCACAGATACGCAGTATTTT.

V and J are TRBV28 and TRBJ2-7; perhaps TRBD2 as D (7 bases). The CDR3 totals 14 residues. V gave up 8 bases and J gave up 4 bases, with 18 bases separating them. Per germline, CDR1 MDHEN and CDR2 SYDVKM. CDR3 in amino acids: CASSPRGGLYEQYF. CDR3 nucleotide sequence: TGTGCCAGCTCCCCTAGGGGGGGGCTATACGAGCAGTACTTC. The full variable domain, rest sourced from reference TRBV28 and TRBJ2-7, is DVKVTQSSRYLVKRTGEKVFLECVQDMDHENMFWYRQDPGLGLRLIYFSYDVKMKEKGDIPEGYSVSREKKERFSLILESASTNQTSMYLCASSPRGGLYEQYFGPGTRLTVT.

This chain joins TRBV6-1 and TRBJ2-7; D is perhaps TRBD1 (6 bases). V lost 1 base, J lost 3 bases, and 13 bases lay in between. In germline, CDR1 is MNHNS, CDR2 SASEGT. CDR3 length equals 15 residues. The DNA for the CDR3 is TGTGCCAGCAGTGAAGGACAGGCCATTCTCTACGAGCAGTACTTC. Translation gives CASSEGQAILYEQYF.

Only one count was recorded for this clone. The rearrangement links TRBV10-3 to TRBJ2-2; 8 positions agree with TRBD1. CDR1 is ENHRY, CDR2 SYGVKD, per germline. The J segment lost 6 bases and the V segment lost 1 base, leaving 13 bases of the junction unmatched. This CDR3 comprises 18 residues. The CDR3 region is CAISEFSGGGFTAGELFF. The DNA for the CDR3 is TGTGCCATCAGTGAGTTCTCAGGGGGCGGTTTTACCGCCGGGGAGCTGTTTTTT.

This clone has more than one count but fewer than ten. The chain has TRBV7-3 and TRBJ2-3; TRBD2 might be the D (6 bases). Germline values: CDR1 SGHTA, CDR2 FQGTGA. Deletions cut 0 bases from V and 4 bases from J, with 14 bases between. CDR3 size: 16 residues. DNA for the CDR3: TGTGCCAGCAGCTTAACTGGCACCCCGGGGGCAGATACGCAGTATTTT. Its protein product is CASSLTGTPGADTQYF. Combining the CDR3 with reference TRBV7-3 and TRBJ2-3 gives the whole variable domain GAGVSQTPSNKVTEKGKYVELRCDPISGHTALYWYRQSLGQGPEFLIYFQGTGAADDSGLPNDRFFAVRPEGSVSTLKIQRTERGDSAVYLCASSLTGTPGADTQYFGPGTRLTVL.

The J gene is TRBJ2-7, the V gene TRBV5-1; tentative D call: TRBD2 (6 bases). The CDR3 consists of 16 residues. V lost 3 bases to trimming and J lost 2 bases, with 18 bases between them. The germline gives CDR1 SGHRS, CDR2 YFSETQ. DNA of the CDR3: TGCGCCAGCAGCTCGATAGGTCGCGGGGCCCCCTACGAGCAGTACTTC. It translates to CASSSIGRGAPYEQYF.

The chain recombines TRBV2 with TRBJ1-1; TRBD1 is a possible D gene (5 bases). Trimming pared 5 bases from V and 4 bases from J, leaving 14 bases between. The CDR3 is made up of 14 amino acids. Germline loops: CDR1 SNHLY, CDR2 FYNNEI. The CDR3 is CASSQIGVATEAFF. CDR3 bases: TGTGCCAGCAGTCAGATAGGGGTAGCCACTGAAGCTTTCTTT. Full variable domain (remainder filled in from reference TRBV2 and TRBJ1-1): EPEVTQTPSHQVTQMGQEVILRCVPISNHLYFYWYRQILGQKVEFLVSFYNNEISEKSEIFDDQFSVERPDGSNFTLKIRSTKLEDSAMYFCASSQIGVATEAFFGQGTRLTVV.

This chain uses TRBV5-1 with TRBJ2-3; TRBD1 is a possible D gene (5 bases). The CDR3 contains 13 residues. Germline CDR1 and CDR2: SGHRS and YFSETQ. Trimming pared 7 bases from V and 2 bases from J, leaving 11 bases between. In DNA, the CDR3 is TGCGCCAGCTGCCCAGGGTTCACAGATACGCAGTATTTT. This sequence encodes CASCPGFTDTQYF.

V and J are TRBV28 and TRBJ2-2; 13 bases match TRBD2. This CDR3 has 19 residues. V lost 5 bases and J lost 6; bases outside the gene matches: 15. Germline V gives CDR1 MDHEN, CDR2 SYDVKM. The CDR3 nucleotides are TGTGCCAGCAGTGCCCGGACTAGCGGGGGCCTCAGTATAGCCGGGGAGCTGTTTTTT. Translated, it gives CASSARTSGGLSIAGELFF.

This clone was picked up one time. The chain joins TRBV6-6 to TRBJ2-5, with TRBD1 identical over 11 bases. The ends lost 6 bases at V and 4 bases at J; junction bases unmatched: 7. CDR1 and CDR2 from the germline V gene are MNHNY and SVGAGI (reference sequence). The CDR3 consists of 15 residues. CDR3: CASSPRDRGGETQYF. CDR3 in DNA: TGTGCCAGCAGCCCCCGGGACAGGGGGGGAGAGACCCAGTACTTC.